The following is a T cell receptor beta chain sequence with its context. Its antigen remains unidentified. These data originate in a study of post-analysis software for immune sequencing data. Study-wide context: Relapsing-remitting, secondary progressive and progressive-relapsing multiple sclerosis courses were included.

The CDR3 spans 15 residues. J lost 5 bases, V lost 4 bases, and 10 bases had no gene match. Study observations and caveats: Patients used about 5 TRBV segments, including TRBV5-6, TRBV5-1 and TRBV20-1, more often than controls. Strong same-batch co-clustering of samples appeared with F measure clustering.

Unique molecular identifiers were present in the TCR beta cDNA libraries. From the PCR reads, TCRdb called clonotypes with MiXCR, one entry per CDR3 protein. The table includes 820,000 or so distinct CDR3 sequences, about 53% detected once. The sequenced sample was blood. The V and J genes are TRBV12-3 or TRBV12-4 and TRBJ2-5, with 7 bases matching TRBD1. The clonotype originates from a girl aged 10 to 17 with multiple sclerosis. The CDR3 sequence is CASSWGQGERETQYF. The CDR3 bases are TGTGCCAGCAGTTGGGGCCAGGGGGAGCGGGAGACCCAGTACTTC.